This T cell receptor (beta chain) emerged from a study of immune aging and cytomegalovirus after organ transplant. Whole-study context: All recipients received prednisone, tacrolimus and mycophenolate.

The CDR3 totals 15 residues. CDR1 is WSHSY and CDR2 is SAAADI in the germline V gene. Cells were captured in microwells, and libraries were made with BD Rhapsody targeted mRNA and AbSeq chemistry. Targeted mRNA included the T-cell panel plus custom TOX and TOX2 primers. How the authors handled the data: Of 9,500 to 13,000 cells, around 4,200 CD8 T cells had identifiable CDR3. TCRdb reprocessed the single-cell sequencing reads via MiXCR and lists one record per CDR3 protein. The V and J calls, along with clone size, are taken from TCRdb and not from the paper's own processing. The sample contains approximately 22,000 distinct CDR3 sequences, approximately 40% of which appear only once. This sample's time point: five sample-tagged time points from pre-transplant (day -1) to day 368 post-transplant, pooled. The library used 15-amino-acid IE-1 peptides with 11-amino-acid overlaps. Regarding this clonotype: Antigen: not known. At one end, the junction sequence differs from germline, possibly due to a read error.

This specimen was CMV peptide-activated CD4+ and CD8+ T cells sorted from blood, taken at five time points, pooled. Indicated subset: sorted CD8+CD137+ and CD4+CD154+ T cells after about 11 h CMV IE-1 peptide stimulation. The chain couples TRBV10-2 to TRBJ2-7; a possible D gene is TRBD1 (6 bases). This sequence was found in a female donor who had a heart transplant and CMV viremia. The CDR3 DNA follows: TGCGCCAGCAGGAAGGACAGTTCAAGCTCCTACGGGCAGTACTTC. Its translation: CASRKDSSSSYGQYF.